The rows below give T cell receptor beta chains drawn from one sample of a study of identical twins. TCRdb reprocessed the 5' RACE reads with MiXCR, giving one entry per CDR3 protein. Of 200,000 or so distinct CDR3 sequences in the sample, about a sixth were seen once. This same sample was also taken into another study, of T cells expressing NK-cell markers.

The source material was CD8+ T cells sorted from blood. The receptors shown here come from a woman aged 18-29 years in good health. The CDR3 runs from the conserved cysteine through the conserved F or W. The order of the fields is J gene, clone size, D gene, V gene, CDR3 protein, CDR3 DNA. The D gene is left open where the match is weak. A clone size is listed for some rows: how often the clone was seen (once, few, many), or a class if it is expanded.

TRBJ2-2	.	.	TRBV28	CASSPLQGANTGELFF	TGTGCCAGCAGTCCCCTACAGGGAGCGAACACCGGGGAGCTGTTTTTT
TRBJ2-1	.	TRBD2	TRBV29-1	CSYLWRGGYNEQFF	TGCAGTTACCTTTGGCGGGGGGGTTACAATGAGCAGTTCTTC
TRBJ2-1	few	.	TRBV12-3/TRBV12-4	CATQFPGMKQFF	TGTGCCACCCAGTTTCCCGGAATGAAGCAGTTCTTC
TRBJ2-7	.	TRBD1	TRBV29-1	CSVPGQDAYEQYF	TGCAGCGTTCCGGGACAGGACGCCTACGAGCAGTACTTC
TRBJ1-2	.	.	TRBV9	CASSVDSGLYGYTF	TGTGCCAGCAGCGTAGATTCGGGGTTGTATGGCTACACCTTC
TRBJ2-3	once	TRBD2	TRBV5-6	CASSRTSGEQYF	TGTGCCAGCAGCAGAACTAGCGGCGAGCAGTATTTT
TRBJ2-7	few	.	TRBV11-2	CAIPQGGSRNEQYF	TGTGCCATCCCCCAGGGGGGGTCTCGAAACGAGCAGTACTTC
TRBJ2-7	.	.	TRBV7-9	CASRKASDYEQYF	TGTGCCAGCAGGAAGGCGTCGGACTACGAGCAGTACTTC
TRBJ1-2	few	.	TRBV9	CASSGVLGGYTF	TGTGCCAGCAGCGGAGTCCTGGGGGGCTACACCTTC
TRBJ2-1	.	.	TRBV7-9	CASSWQGYEQFF	TGTGCCAGCAGCTGGCAGGGGTATGAGCAGTTCTTC
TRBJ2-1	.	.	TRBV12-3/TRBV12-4	CASSSSGGNEQFF	TGTGCCAGCAGTTCGAGCGGAGGCAATGAGCAGTTCTTC
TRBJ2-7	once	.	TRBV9	CASSVDGGSMEQYF	TGTGCCAGCAGCGTAGACGGGGGCTCGATGGAGCAGTACTTC
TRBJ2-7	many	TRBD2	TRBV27	CASSPRTSGTYEQYF	TGTGCCAGCAGTCCGCGGACTAGCGGGACCTACGAGCAGTACTTC
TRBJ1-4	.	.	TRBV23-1	CASNPQTNEKLFF	TGCGCCAGCAACCCCCAGACTAATGAAAAACTGTTTTTT
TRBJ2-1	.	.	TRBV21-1	CATDRGGSYNEQFF	TGTGCCACCGACAGGGGGGGTTCCTACAATGAGCAGTTCTTC
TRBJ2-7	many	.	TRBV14	CASSQRKFGGEQYF	TGTGCCAGCAGCCAGAGGAAGTTTGGGGGCGAGCAGTACTTC
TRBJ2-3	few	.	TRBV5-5	CASSLVASGSRVPRYF	.
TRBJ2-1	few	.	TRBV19	CASSTIPLGTYNEQFF	TGTGCCAGTAGTACGATCCCCCTGGGGACATACAATGAGCAGTTCTTC
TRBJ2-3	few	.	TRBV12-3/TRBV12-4	CASSLIPDTQYF	TGTGCCAGCAGCCTCATACCAGATACGCAGTATTTT
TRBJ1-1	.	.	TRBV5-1	CASSLVHAGNTEAFF	TGCGCCAGCAGCTTAGTACACGCCGGGAACACTGAAGCTTTCTTT
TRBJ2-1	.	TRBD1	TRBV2	CASSERDRGNDEQFF	TGTGCCAGCAGTGAGCGGGACAGGGGTAATGATGAGCAGTTCTTC
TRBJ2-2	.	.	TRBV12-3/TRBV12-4	CASSHEWGANTGELFF	TGTGCCAGCAGTCACGAGTGGGGCGCGAACACCGGGGAGCTGTTTTTT
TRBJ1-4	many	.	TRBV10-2	CASSASEKLFF	TGCGCCAGCAGTGCGTCAGAAAAACTGTTTTTT
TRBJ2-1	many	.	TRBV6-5	CASSYVGEQFF	TGTGCCAGCAGTTACGTGGGAGAGCAGTTCTTC
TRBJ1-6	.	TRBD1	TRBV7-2	CASRTKGAVNSPLHF	TGTGCCAGCAGAACAAAGGGGGCGGTGAATTCACCCCTCCACTTT
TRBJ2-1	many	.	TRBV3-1	CASSLVTREQFF	TGTGCCAGCAGCCTGGTGACTAGAGAGCAGTTCTTC
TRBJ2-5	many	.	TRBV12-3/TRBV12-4	CASSRGIQETQYF	TGTGCCAGCAGTCGAGGGATTCAAGAGACCCAGTACTTC
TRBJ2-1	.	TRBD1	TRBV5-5	CASKPGQGLYNEQFF	TGTGCCAGCAAGCCGGGACAGGGCCTTTACAATGAGCAGTTCTTC
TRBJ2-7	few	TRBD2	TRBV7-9	CASSPRTSGPTYEQYF	TGTGCCAGCAGCCCAAGGACTAGCGGGCCAACCTACGAGCAGTACTTC
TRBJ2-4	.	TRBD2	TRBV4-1	CASSQGLAGVYIQYF	TGCGCCAGCAGCCAAGGACTAGCGGGAGTCTACATTCAGTACTTC
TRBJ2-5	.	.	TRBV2	CASTGGIEETQYF	TGTGCCAGCACTGGCGGGATTGAGGAGACCCAGTACTTC
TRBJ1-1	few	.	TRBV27	CASSLPGRGWTEAFF	TGTGCCAGCAGTTTACCCGGCAGGGGTTGGACTGAAGCTTTCTTT
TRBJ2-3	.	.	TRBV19	CASSPGPGVTDTQYF	TGTGCCAGTAGTCCTGGGCCGGGGGTCACAGATACGCAGTATTTT
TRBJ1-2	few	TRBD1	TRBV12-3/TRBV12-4	CASSFKPPGTGPGYTF	TGTGCCAGCAGTTTTAAGCCCCCCGGGACAGGGCCCGGCTACACCTTC
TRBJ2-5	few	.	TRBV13	CASKLASGTQYF	TGTGCCTCCAAGCTGGCGTCAGGGACCCAGTACTTC
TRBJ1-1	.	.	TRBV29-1	CSVVGRGGNTEAFF	TGCAGCGTTGTGGGTCGAGGGGGGAACACTGAAGCTTTCTTT
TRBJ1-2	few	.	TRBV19	CASSTGSGYTF	TGTGCCAGTAGTACGGGCAGCGGCTACACCTTC
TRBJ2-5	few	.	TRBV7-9	CASSPSGEETQYF	TGTGCCAGCAGCCCCTCGGGGGAAGAGACCCAGTACTTC
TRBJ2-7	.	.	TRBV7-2	CAERDSYEQYF	TGTGCCGAACGGGACTCCTACGAGCAGTACTTC
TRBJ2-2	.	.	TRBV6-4	CASSNQNTGELFF	TGTGCCAGCAGTAACCAGAACACCGGGGAGCTGTTTTTT
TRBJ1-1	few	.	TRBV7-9	CASSTDRLNTEAFF	TGTGCCAGCAGCACAGACAGATTGAACACTGAAGCTTTCTTT
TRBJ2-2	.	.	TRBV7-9	CASRPPGATGELFF	TGTGCCAGCAGGCCCCCGGGGGCCACCGGGGAGCTGTTTTTT
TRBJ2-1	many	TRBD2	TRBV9	CASSVDRTSGRANEQFF	TGTGCCAGCAGCGTAGACAGGACTAGCGGGAGAGCCAATGAGCAGTTCTTC
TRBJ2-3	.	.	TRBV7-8	CASSLSFRASDTQYF	TGTGCCAGCAGCTTATCCTTCCGAGCGTCAGATACGCAGTATTTT
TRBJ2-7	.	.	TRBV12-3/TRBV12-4	CASSRVTSEQYF	TGTGCCAGCAGCCGGGTTACCTCGGAGCAGTACTTC
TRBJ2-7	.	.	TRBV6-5	CASTNGDEQYF	TGTGCCAGCACCAACGGGGACGAGCAGTACTTC
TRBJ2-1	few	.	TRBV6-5	CASSYHQGNEQFF	TGTGCCAGCAGTTACCACCAGGGGAATGAGCAGTTCTTC
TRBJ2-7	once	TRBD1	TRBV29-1	CSVGPTGDLYEQYF	TGCAGCGTTGGACCGACAGGGGACCTCTACGAGCAGTACTTC
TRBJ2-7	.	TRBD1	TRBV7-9	CASSLVGTGGDEQYF	TGTGCCAGCAGCTTAGTGGGGACAGGGGGTGACGAGCAGTACTTC
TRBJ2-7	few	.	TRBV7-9	CASLLRTGAQYEQYF	TGTGCCAGCCTACTCAGGACGGGGGCTCAATACGAGCAGTACTTC
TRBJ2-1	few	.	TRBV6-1	CASSPLSPVSSYNEQFF	TGTGCCAGCTCACCCCTCTCCCCGGTCTCCTCCTACAATGAGCAGTTCTTC
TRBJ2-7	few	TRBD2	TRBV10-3	CAISDTGLVNEQYF	TGTGCCATCAGCGACACGGGACTAGTGAACGAGCAGTACTTC